Shown below are 30 T cell receptor beta chains from a single sample sequenced in a study of blood T cells in healthy people across ages. A second PCR of 7 to 11 cycles used a sample-barcoded 5' primer and a J-beta primer mix. Using its own MiXCR run on the 5' RACE reads, TCRdb lists one record per CDR3 protein. The sample records roughly 730,000 distinct CDR3 sequences, about 56% being singletons. Material: blood. The receptors come from a man aged 40-50 years in good health.

The chain recombines TRBV6-2 or TRBV6-3 with TRBJ2-1; 16 positions match TRBD2. The assigned J gene may be wrong: the sequence end matches TRBJ2-7 better. The CDR3 sequence is 21 residues long. Germline V gives CDR1 MNHEY, CDR2 SVGEGT. This chain's CDR3 is CASRADLGTSGRAGSYNEQYF. CDR3 DNA: TGTGCCAGCAGGGCCGACCTAGGGACTAGCGGGAGGGCCGGGTCCTACAATGAGCAGTACTTC.

The chain links TRBV6-5 to TRBJ2-7; either TRBD1 or TRBD2 may fit D (7 bases each). This CDR3 has 17 residues. Germline V gene lookup returns CDR1 MNHEY and CDR2 SVGAGI. V gave up 0 bases and J gave up 7 bases, with 22 bases separating them. CDR3 bases: TGTGCCAGCAGTTACTCGCGGTCGCGACTAGCAGGGGGAGAGCAGTACTTC. As protein: CASSYSRSRLAGGEQYF.

J is TRBJ2-7 and V is TRBV7-9, with TRBD2 matching 7 bases. Germline V gene sequence: CDR1 SEHNR, CDR2 FQNEAQ (reference sequence). CDR3 length equals 14 residues. After removal of 3 bases from V and 3 bases from J, the junction contained 5 bases not matched to a gene. Here the CDR3 reads CASSFLAVGYEQYF. The CDR3 DNA follows: TGTGCCAGCAGCTTCCTAGCGGTGGGCTACGAGCAGTACTTC. Together with reference TRBV7-9 and TRBJ2-7, the CDR3 gives the full variable domain: DTGVSQNPRHKITKRGQNVTFRCDPISEHNRLYWYRQTLGQGPEFLTYFQNEAQLEKSRLLSDRFSAERPKGSFSTLEIQRTEQGDSAMYLCASSFLAVGYEQYFGPGTRLTVT.

This clonotype was counted between two and nine times. The V gene is TRBV10-3, the J gene TRBJ2-7, with D perhaps matching TRBD1 or TRBD2 (6 bases each). The CDR3 is 13 residues long. Germline lookup yields CDR1 ENHRY and CDR2 SYGVKD. V lost 10 bases to trimming and J lost 0 bases, with 13 bases between them. The CDR3 DNA reads as TGTGCCACACACAGGGAGGCCTCCTACGAGCAGTACTTC. Translating gives CATHREASYEQYF.

This chain uses TRBV6-1 with TRBJ2-5, with D possibly being TRBD1 or TRBD2 (5 bases each). In germline, CDR1 is MNHNS, CDR2 SASEGT. The CDR3 totals 15 residues. The germline V and J ends were trimmed by 3 bases and 5 bases, with 16 bases remaining between them. The CDR3 reads CASSDFGGNLETQYF. DNA of the CDR3: TGTGCCAGCAGTGACTTTGGGGGAAACCTGGAGACCCAGTACTTC.

V and J are TRBV14 and TRBJ2-1; perhaps TRBD2 as D (6 bases). CDR1 and CDR2 (germline): SGHDN, FVKESK. The CDR3 has 12 residues. Trimming removed 1 base at V and 12 bases at J, with 10 bases between. The DNA of the CDR3 is TGTGCCAGCAGCCAAGGCGGGGTCGTGCAGTTCTTC. Its protein is CASSQGGVVQFF.

The rearrangement links TRBV20-1 to TRBJ2-5, with D unresolved. Judging by the DNA end, TRBJ2-7 fits better; the J call may be wrong. The length of the CDR3 is 12 residues. CDR1 is DFQATT, CDR2 SNEGSKA, per germline (reference sequence). In DNA form, the CDR3 reads TGCAGTGCTAGAACGGTCACCTACGAGCAGTACTTC. This sequence encodes CSARTVTYEQYF.

This clonotype was counted between two and nine times. CDR3 sequence (DNA): TGTGCCAGCAGCGTAGTAGCGGGGGCCTACTACGAGCAGTACTTC. Translation: CASSVVAGAYYEQYF. The chain employs TRBV9 and TRBJ2-7; the match to TRBD2 covers 9 bases. This CDR3 is built from 15 residues. Germline CDR1 is SGDLS and CDR2 is YYNGEE. The junction had 4 bases not matched to a gene; V was cut back by 0 bases and J by 3 bases.

V gene TRBV7-9 combines with J gene TRBJ2-1; TRBD2 agrees at 8 bases. V was clipped by 6 bases and J by 3 bases; unmatched bases: 10. Germline lookup yields CDR1 SEHNR and CDR2 FQNEAQ (reference sequence). This CDR3 is built from 16 residues. As DNA, the CDR3 is TGTGCCAGCAGGGTGATCTTAGCGGGAAACTACAATGAGCAGTTCTTC. Amino acids: CASRVILAGNYNEQFF.

The CDR3 sequence is CASSSSGGGGFNEQFF. As DNA, the CDR3 is TGCGCCAGCAGCTCTTCCGGCGGGGGCGGTTTCAATGAGCAGTTCTTC. This chain uses TRBV5-1 with TRBJ2-1, with a weak D call TRBD2 (7 bases). Germline CDR1 reads SGHRS; CDR2 reads YFSETQ. The CDR3 is made up of 16 amino acids. Trimming pared 3 bases from V and 6 bases from J, leaving 19 bases between.

Many counts were recorded for this clonotype. The chain combines TRBV7-9 with TRBJ1-5; possibly TRBD1 for D (5 bases). V was trimmed by 2 bases and J by 6 bases, leaving 5 bases between them. This CDR3 contains 12 residues. Germline V gene lookup returns CDR1 SEHNR and CDR2 FQNEAQ (reference sequence). CDR3 bases: TGTGCCAGCAGCTTAAGGGGTCAGCCCCAGCATTTT. As protein: CASSLRGQPQHF.

The chain couples TRBV28 to TRBJ2-6, with D perhaps matching TRBD1 (6 bases). Per germline, CDR1 MDHEN and CDR2 SYDVKM. The CDR3 length is 18 residues. The ends were cut back, 10 bases at V and 0 bases at J, with 22 bases in the middle. DNA of the CDR3: TGTGCCACCCACGGCCAGGGGCGCTTTCGCTCTGGGGCCAACGTCCTGACTTTC. Its protein product is CATHGQGRFRSGANVLTF. The full variable domain, with the rest looked up from reference TRBV28 and TRBJ2-6, is DVKVTQSSRYLVKRTGEKVFLECVQDMDHENMFWYRQDPGLGLRLIYFSYDVKMKEKGDIPEGYSVSREKKERFSLILESASTNQTSMYLCATHGQGRFRSGANVLTFGAGSRLTVL.

This clonotype was seen a handful of times. V gene TRBV7-2 combines with J gene TRBJ2-1; perhaps TRBD2 as D (7 bases). This CDR3 is built from 16 residues. The germline V gene encodes CDR1 SGHTA and CDR2 FQGNSA. Deletions cut 0 bases from V and 6 bases from J, with 15 bases between. The CDR3 loop reads CASSLAPGGLRNEQFF. CDR3 coding DNA: TGTGCCAGCAGCTTAGCTCCGGGGGGCCTCCGCAATGAGCAGTTCTTC. Full variable domain (missing parts from reference TRBV7-2 and TRBJ2-1): GAGVSQSPSNKVTEKGKDVELRCDPISGHTALYWYRQSLGQGLEFLIYFQGNSAPDKSGLPSDRFSAERTGGSVSTLTIQRTQQEDSAVYLCASSLAPGGLRNEQFFGPGTRLTVL.

The genes are TRBV28 and TRBJ2-3; weak D call: TRBD2 (5 bases). There are 17 residues in the CDR3. Germline V CDR1 and CDR2: MDHEN, SYDVKM. V was clipped by 4 bases and J by 0 bases, with 17 bases between them. DNA of the CDR3: TGTGCCAGCAGTTCCCCCTTAGCGCCTACTAGCACAGATACGCAGTATTTT. Translation: CASSSPLAPTSTDTQYF.

V gene TRBV5-1 combines with J gene TRBJ1-1; tentatively, D is TRBD1 (6 bases). The CDR3 is 18 amino acids. The V end was cut by 4 bases, the J end by 2 bases, with 24 bases between. The germline CDR1 and CDR2 sequences are SGHRS and YFSETQ. In DNA, the CDR3 is TGCGCCAGCAGCCCGATTTGGGGGGGCCAGTCCAGCAACACTGAAGCTTTCTTT. It codes for CASSPIWGGQSSNTEAFF.

This clonotype was counted once. V usage is TRBV30 and J usage is TRBJ2-1; TRBD1 matches 8 bases. CDR3 length: 13 amino acids. CDR1 is GTSNPN and CDR2 is SVGIG in the germline V gene (reference sequence). Trimming at V came to 5 bases and at J to 2 bases, leaving 2 bases not matched to a gene. This CDR3 reads CAWRTGTYNEQFF. CDR3 DNA: TGTGCCTGGCGGACAGGGACCTACAATGAGCAGTTCTTC.

The chain links TRBV7-2 to TRBJ2-7, with TRBD1 matching 8 bases. The V gene end was trimmed by 1 base and the J gene end by 7 bases; junction bases not matched to a gene: 6. The CDR3 extends over 14 amino acids. Germline lookup yields CDR1 SGHTA and CDR2 FQGNSA. In nucleotides, the CDR3 is TGTGCCAGCAGCTTAGTCCAGGGGGCAAATGAGCAGTACTTC. It encodes CASSLVQGANEQYF.

This chain uses TRBV6-2 or TRBV6-3 with TRBJ1-5; D not resolved. The CDR3 consists of 13 residues. Germline lookup yields CDR1 MNHEY and CDR2 SVGEGT. V gave up 2 bases and J gave up 7 bases, with 9 bases separating them. CDR3 nucleotide sequence: TGTGCCAGCAGTTACGCCCGGGAACAGCCCCAGCATTTT. Its translation is CASSYAREQPQHF.

The CDR3 DNA follows: TGTGCCACCAAGCTTTCCCAGGGCCACTCCTACGAGCAGTACTTC. It is translated as CATKLSQGHSYEQYF. The chain combines TRBV27 with TRBJ2-7; the D gene is possibly TRBD1 (5 bases). Trimming stripped 10 bases from V and 0 bases from J, with 19 bases between. Per the germline V gene, CDR1 is MNHEY and CDR2 is SMNVEV (reference sequence). This CDR3 is built from 15 residues.

The chain has TRBV7-2 and TRBJ2-7, with TRBD2 matching 10 bases. V was pared by 5 bases and J by 3 bases, with 7 bases of the junction left unmatched. The CDR3 runs to 15 residues. The V gene's germline CDR1 is SGHTA and CDR2 FQGNSA. The CDR3 region is CASSPGTSALYEQYF. The DNA for the CDR3 is TGTGCCAGCAGCCCCGGGACTAGCGCGCTCTACGAGCAGTACTTC.

The V gene is TRBV6-5, the J gene TRBJ2-5; 11 bases agree with TRBD2. The J call may not be correct, given that the DNA end is closer to TRBJ2-7. The CDR3 is 18 residues long. Germline V gives CDR1 MNHEY, CDR2 SVGAGI. The CDR3 region is CASSYGRPRLAGFDEQYF. DNA of the CDR3: TGTGCCAGCAGTTACGGGCGTCCCCGACTAGCGGGATTTGACGAGCAGTACTTC.

The chain uses TRBV28 and TRBJ2-7; 7 bases are a match to TRBD2. The CDR3 runs 13 residues. The V gene end was trimmed by 7 bases and the J gene end by 2 bases; junction bases not matched to a gene: 5. The V gene's germline CDR1 is MDHEN and CDR2 SYDVKM. In DNA form, the CDR3 reads TGTGCCAGCACCCCTAGCGGAACCTACGAGCAGTACTTC. The encoded protein is CASTPSGTYEQYF.

There are a few counts of this clonotype. This sequence joins TRBV29-1 and TRBJ2-6; no reliable D call. The CDR3 has 12 residues. Deletions cut 5 bases from V and 4 bases from J, with 6 bases between. Germline V gene lookup returns CDR1 SQVTM and CDR2 ANQGSEA. This chain's CDR3 is CSVTRGANVLTF. The CDR3 DNA follows: TGCAGCGTTACACGGGGGGCCAACGTCCTGACTTTC.

The rearrangement joins TRBV2 to TRBJ2-1; 7 nucleotides align to TRBD1. The CDR3 sequence is 16 residues long. The ends lost 6 bases at V and 0 bases at J; junction bases unmatched: 8. Germline V gene sequence: CDR1 SNHLY, CDR2 FYNNEI. The CDR3 bases are TGTGCCAGCAGACACAGACAGGGCAGCTCCTACAATGAGCAGTTCTTC. Translating gives CASRHRQGSSYNEQFF.

The chain has TRBV7-2 and TRBJ2-2, with 14 bases that match TRBD2. Germline values: CDR1 SGHTA, CDR2 FQGNSA. Losses at the gene ends were 6 bases for V and 6 bases for J; bases not matched to a gene: 9. This CDR3 comprises 17 residues. The DNA of the CDR3 is TGTGCCAGCAGACTCGGACTAGCGGGAGGAGGCTCCGGGGAGCTGTTTTTT. It yields the protein CASRLGLAGGGSGELFF.

J is TRBJ2-1 and V is TRBV6-5; D not resolved. The germline gives CDR1 MNHEY, CDR2 SVGAGI. The CDR3 is made up of 13 amino acids. V lost 0 bases to trimming and J lost 10 bases, with 10 bases between them. The CDR3 here is CASSYSSDKEQFF. The CDR3 DNA is TGTGCCAGCAGTTACTCCTCGGATAAGGAGCAGTTCTTC.

The rearrangement uses TRBV24-1 and TRBJ2-1; 10 nucleotides agree with TRBD1. Germline-derived CDR1 and CDR2 are KGHDR and SFDVKD. The ends lost 3 bases at V and 9 bases at J; junction bases unmatched: 1. The CDR3 covers 13 residues. Here the CDR3 DNA reads TGTGCCACCAGTGATGGACAGGGGGGTGAGCAGTTCTTC. Translation gives CATSDGQGGEQFF.

The J gene is TRBJ2-3, the V gene TRBV10-2, with a possible D match to TRBD2 (5 bases). The CDR3 runs to 14 residues. From germline, CDR1 is WSHSY and CDR2 SAAADI. V lost 5 bases and J lost 8, with 17 bases in between. The CDR3 reads CASSTTGIAGTQYF. CDR3 sequence (DNA): TGCGCCAGCAGTACCACCGGCATCGCGGGTACGCAGTATTTT.

The chain is built from TRBV20-1 and TRBJ2-2, with D possibly TRBD2 on 7 matching bases. This CDR3 is built from 18 residues. Germline loops: CDR1 DFQATT, CDR2 SNEGSKA (reference sequence). The V and J ends lost 0 bases and 0 bases respectively, with 17 bases between them. CDR3 nucleotide sequence: TGCAGTGCTAGAGATTGGGGGGGGGCGAGTTCGAACACCGGGGAGCTGTTTTTT. Translated, it gives CSARDWGGASSNTGELFF.

This clonotype has a handful of counts. This rearrangement joins TRBV27 to TRBJ2-5; 8 positions match TRBD2. Per germline, CDR1 MNHEY and CDR2 SMNVEV (reference sequence). The CDR3 contains 15 residues. V dropped 5 bases and J dropped 1; count of bases not matched to a gene: 6. The CDR3: CASSAGGRPQETQYF. The CDR3 DNA is TGTGCCAGCAGTGCAGGCGGGAGGCCCCAAGAGACCCAGTACTTC.